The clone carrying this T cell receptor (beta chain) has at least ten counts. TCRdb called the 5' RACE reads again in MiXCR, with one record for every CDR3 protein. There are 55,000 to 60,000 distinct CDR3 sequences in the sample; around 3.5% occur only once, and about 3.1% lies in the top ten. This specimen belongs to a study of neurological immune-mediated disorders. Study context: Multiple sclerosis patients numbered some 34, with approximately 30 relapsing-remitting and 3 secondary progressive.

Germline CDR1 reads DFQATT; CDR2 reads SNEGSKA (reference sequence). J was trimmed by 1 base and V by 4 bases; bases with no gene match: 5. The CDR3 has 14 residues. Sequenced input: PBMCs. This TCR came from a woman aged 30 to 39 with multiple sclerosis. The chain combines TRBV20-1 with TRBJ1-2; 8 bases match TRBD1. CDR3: CSATRTGINYGYTF. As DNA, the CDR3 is TGCAGTGCTACCCGGACAGGGATTAACTATGGCTACACCTTC.